Described below is a single T cell receptor beta chain sequence and its context. The table lists this clonotype with many counts. The antigen this receptor binds is unknown. Within one base of it there is no much larger clone, and no base qualities were kept. CDR1 and CDR2 were assigned from the germline V gene (reference sequence) as LNHNV and YYDKDF. V loses 2 bases of germline sequence and J loses 7 bases, and the interval between the two ends is 21 bases. The CDR3 runs 17 residues from the cysteine to the phenylalanine. This entry keeps only the CDR3 DNA: 51 bases, framed from base 1. Donors were a few dozen systemically healthy Caucasian individuals from Russia aged 6 to 90 years. Each donor gave ten milliliters of peripheral blood, drawn into EDTA-treated Vacutainer tubes. PBMCs were isolated by Ficoll-Paque density-gradient centrifugation, with at least 7 million obtained per sample. Trizol reagent was used to extract total RNA from the PBMCs, yielding at least 5 micrograms per sample. For every donor, an aliquot of PBMCs went through flow cytometry to measure the percentages of naive CD45RAhigh/CD27high T cells.

These data are taken from a study of blood T cells in healthy people across ages (dated by TCRdb to about 2015). Background for the entire study: In model experiments, template switching captured roughly one uniquely barcoded TCR beta cDNA molecule for every two T cells. Two additional independent replicas of 1 million unique cDNA reads from the same blood draw were analyzed for two donors (one aged 18 to 30 and one aged 80 or older). The donors were divided into four age groups: young (average around 17 years), middle-aged (about 39), aged (around 67) and long-lived (roughly 86). To avoid experimental bias, donors of different ages were distributed randomly across sequencing lanes. The study measured age-related changes in TCR beta repertoire diversity using deep sequencing normalized with unique cDNA molecular identifiers.

Libraries were made using 5' RACE. TCRdb shows the sequencer as Illumina HiSeq 2500. A second roughly 6 to 12 cycle PCR used a sample-barcoded 5' primer and a J-beta primer mix. A unique molecular identifier was introduced onto each TCR beta cDNA molecule by a template-switch 5' adaptor carrying 12 random nucleotides. At least 3 million CDR3-containing paired-end reads were obtained from each sample. First-strand cDNA was synthesized from all RNA with the Mint cDNA synthesis kit, primed by a TRBC-specific oligonucleotide. All cDNA was treated with uracil-DNA glycosylase and then went through a first 18-cycle PCR with the universal primers M1SS and BC2_uni_R. In the paper's pipeline: For normalization, 1 million high-quality reads, each with a distinct molecular identifier, were randomly selected from each sample. Instead of being binned into consensus sequences, reads with shared molecular identifiers were discarded. MiTCR, with a Q25 quality threshold and the strictest error-elimination algorithm, was used for CDR3 identification, clonotype clustering and error correction. A nonparametric unseen species model with Euler transformation was used to estimate lower-bound total TCR beta diversity. Starting from the raw public reads, TCRdb applied fastp trimming at Q25, assembled clones with MiXCR and retained in-frame beta chains. Entries are consolidated by CDR3 protein sequence, retaining the most common genes and DNA. The V and J calls shown here were made by TCRdb, not taken from the authors' results. The sample data list hundreds of thousands of distinct CDR3 sequences, and roughly 49% of these were observed just once. The ten largest clones take up 25% to 35% of the sample.

Broader findings and caveats from the paper: Compared with the aged group, the long-lived group had more naive CD4+ T cells, fewer expanded clones and increased TCR diversity, suggesting age selection. Because profiling used bulk unsorted PBMCs, naive and antigen-experienced compartments could not be compared conclusively. There was a strong correlation between observed TCR beta diversity and the percentage of naive T cells measured by flow cytometry. Observed TCR beta diversity per million T cells fell roughly linearly with age, and a significant reduction was already apparent by age approximately 40. Because the CMV infection status of the donors was unknown, age-related changes in expanded clonotypes may potentially have been confounded. Estimates of total diversity based on one million sequenced T cells were regarded as lower bounds and as underestimates.

This clonotype was sampled from an older woman in good health. Rearrangement joined TRBV15 to TRBJ2-1; TRBD2 could be the D gene, as 6 bases match. The material sequenced was blood. The CDR3 here reads CATSRSTTGTHRNEQFF. The nucleotide sequence is TGTGCCACCAGCAGATCGACAACCGGGACTCATAGAAATGAGCAGTTCTTC. Extended through the reference TRBV15 and TRBJ2-1 proteins, this CDR3 yields the full variable domain: DAMVIQNPRYQVTQFGKPVTLSCSQTLNHNVMYWYQQKSSQAPKLLFHYYDKDFNNEADTPDNFQSRRPNTSFCFLDIRSPGLGDTAMYLCATSRSTTGTHRNEQFFGPGTRLTVL.